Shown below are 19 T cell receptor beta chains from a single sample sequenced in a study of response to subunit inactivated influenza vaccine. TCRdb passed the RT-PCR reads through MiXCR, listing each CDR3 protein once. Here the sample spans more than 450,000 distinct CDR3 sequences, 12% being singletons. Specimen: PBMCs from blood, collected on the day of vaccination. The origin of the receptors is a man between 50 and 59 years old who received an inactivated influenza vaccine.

The CDR3 spells CAWSRSSYEQYF. DNA for the CDR3: TGTGCCTGGAGCAGGAGCTCCTACGAGCAGTACTTC. The chain joins TRBV30 to TRBJ2-7; D call uncertain. The germline V and J ends were trimmed by 3 bases and 0 bases, with 6 bases remaining between them. Germline CDR1 GTSNPN, CDR2 SVGIG (reference sequence). The CDR3 consists of 12 residues. Full variable domain (missing parts from reference TRBV30 and TRBJ2-7): SQTIHQWPATLVQPVGSPLSLECTVEGTSNPNLYWYRQAAGRGLQLLFYSVGIGQISSEVPQNLSASRPQDRQFILSSKKLLLSDSGFYLCAWSRSSYEQYFGPGTRLTVT.

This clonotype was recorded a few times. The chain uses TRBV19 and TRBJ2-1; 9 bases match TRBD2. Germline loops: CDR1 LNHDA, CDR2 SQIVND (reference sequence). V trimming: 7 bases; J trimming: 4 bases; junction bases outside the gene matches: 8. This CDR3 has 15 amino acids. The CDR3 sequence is CASTVGAGGYNEQFF. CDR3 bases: TGTGCCAGTACCGTGGGGGCGGGAGGGTACAATGAGCAGTTCTTC.

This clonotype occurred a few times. The CDR3 DNA follows: TGTGCCAGCAGCTTCCGGGACGTACTACGGGGGACTAATGAAAAACTGTTTTTT. Its translation is CASSFRDVLRGTNEKLFF. The rearrangement uses TRBV11-2 and TRBJ1-4; weak D call: TRBD1 (5 bases). Germline V CDR1 and CDR2: SGHAT, FQNNGV. CDR3 length equals 18 residues. V dropped 3 bases and J dropped 2 bases, with 19 bases sitting between them.

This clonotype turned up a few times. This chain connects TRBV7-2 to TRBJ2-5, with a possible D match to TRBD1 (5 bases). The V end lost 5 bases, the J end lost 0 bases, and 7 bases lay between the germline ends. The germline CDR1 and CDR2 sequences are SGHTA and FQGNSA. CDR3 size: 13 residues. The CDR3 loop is CASSATDQETQYF. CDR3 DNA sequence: TGTGCCAGCAGCGCGACAGACCAAGAGACCCAGTACTTC.

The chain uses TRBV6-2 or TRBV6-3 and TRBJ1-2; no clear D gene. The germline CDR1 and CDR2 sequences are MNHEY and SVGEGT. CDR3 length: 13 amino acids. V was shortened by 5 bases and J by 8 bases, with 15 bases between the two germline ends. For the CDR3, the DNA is TGTGCCAGCAGTCATAGCCCGTATCCGGGCTACACCTTC. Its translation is CASSHSPYPGYTF.

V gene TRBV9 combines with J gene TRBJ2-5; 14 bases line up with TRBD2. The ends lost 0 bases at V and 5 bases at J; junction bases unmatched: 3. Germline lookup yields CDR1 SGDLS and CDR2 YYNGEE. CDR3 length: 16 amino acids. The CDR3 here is CASSVVGLAGVETQYF. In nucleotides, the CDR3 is TGTGCCAGCAGCGTAGTGGGACTAGCGGGAGTTGAGACCCAGTACTTC.

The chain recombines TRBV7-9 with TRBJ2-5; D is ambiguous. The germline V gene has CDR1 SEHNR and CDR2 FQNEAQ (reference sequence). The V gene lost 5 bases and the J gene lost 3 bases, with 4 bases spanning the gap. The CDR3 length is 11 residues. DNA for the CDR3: TGTGCCAGCAGCAACGAAGAGACCCAGTACTTC. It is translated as CASSNEETQYF.

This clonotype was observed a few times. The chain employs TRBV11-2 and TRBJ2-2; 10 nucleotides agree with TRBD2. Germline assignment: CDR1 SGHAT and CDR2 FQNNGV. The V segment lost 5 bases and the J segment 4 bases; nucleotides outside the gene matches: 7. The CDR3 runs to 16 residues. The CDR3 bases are TGTGCCAGCAGCCTACTAGCGGGATCGGGCACCGGGGAGCTGTTTTTT. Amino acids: CASSLLAGSGTGELFF.

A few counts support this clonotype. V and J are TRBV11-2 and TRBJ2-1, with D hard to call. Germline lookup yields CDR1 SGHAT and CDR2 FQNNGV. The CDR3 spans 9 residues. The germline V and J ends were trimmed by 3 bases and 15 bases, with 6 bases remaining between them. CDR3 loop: CASSFMGFF. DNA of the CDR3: TGTGCCAGCAGCTTTATGGGGTTCTTC. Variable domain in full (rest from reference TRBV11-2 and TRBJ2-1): EAGVAQSPRYKIIEKRQSVAFWCNPISGHATLYWYQQILGQGPKLLIQFQNNGVVDDSQLPKDRFSAERLKGVDSTLKIQPAKLEDSAVYLCASSFMGFFGPGTRLTVL.

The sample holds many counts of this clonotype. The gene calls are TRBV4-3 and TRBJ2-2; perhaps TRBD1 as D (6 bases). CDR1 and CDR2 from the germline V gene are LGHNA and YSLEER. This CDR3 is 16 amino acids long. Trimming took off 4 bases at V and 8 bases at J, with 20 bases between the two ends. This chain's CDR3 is CASSRGQFGSSGELFF. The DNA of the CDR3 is TGCGCCAGCAGCCGAGGACAGTTTGGGTCTTCTGGGGAGCTGTTTTTT.

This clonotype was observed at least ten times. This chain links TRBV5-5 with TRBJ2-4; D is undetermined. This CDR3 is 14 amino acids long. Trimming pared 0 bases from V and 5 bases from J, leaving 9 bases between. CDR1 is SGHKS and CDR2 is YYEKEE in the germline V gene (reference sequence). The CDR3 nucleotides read TGTGCCAGCAGCTTGGAAGTGCGGCAAAACATTCAGTACTTC. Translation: CASSLEVRQNIQYF.

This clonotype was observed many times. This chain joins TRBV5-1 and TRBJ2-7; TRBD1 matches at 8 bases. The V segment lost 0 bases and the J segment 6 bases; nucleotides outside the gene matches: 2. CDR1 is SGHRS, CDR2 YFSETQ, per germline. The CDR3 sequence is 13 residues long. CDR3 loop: CASSLDRGSEQYF. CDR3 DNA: TGCGCCAGCAGCTTGGACAGGGGGTCCGAGCAGTACTTC.

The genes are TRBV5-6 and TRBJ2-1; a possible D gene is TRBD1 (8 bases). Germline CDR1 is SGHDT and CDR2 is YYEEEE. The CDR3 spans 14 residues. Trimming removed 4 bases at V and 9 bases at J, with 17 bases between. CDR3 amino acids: CASSKDREGGEQFF. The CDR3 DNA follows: TGTGCCAGCAGCAAGGACAGGGAGGGCGGTGAGCAGTTCTTC.

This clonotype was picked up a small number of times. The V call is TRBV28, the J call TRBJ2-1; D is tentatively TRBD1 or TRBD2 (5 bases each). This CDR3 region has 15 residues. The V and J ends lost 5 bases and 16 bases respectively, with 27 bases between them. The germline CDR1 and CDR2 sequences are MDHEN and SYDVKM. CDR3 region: CASSITGTPLKRYFF. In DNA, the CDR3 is TGTGCCAGCAGTATAACCGGGACCCCACTCAAAAGATATTTCTTC.

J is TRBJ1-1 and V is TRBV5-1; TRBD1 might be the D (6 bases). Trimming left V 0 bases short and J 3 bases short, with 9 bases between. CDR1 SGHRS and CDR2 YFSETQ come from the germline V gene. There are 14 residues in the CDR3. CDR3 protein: CASSLDQGYTEAFF. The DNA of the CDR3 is TGCGCCAGCAGCTTGGATCAGGGGTACACTGAAGCTTTCTTT.

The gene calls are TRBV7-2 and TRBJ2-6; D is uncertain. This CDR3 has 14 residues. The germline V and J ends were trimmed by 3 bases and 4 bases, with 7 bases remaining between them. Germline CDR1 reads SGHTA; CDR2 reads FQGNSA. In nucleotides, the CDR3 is TGTGCCAGCAGCTTCGGTTGGGGGGCCAACGTCCTGACTTTC. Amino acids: CASSFGWGANVLTF. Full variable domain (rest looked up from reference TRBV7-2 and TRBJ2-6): GAGVSQSPSNKVTEKGKDVELRCDPISGHTALYWYRQSLGQGLEFLIYFQGNSAPDKSGLPSDRFSAERTGGSVSTLTIQRTQQEDSAVYLCASSFGWGANVLTFGAGSRLTVL.

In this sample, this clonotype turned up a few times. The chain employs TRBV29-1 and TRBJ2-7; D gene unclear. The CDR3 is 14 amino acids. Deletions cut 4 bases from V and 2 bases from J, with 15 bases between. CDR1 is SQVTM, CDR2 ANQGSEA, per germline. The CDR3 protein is CSVALGWQTYEQYF. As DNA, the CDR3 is TGCAGCGTTGCCCTGGGGTGGCAAACCTACGAGCAGTACTTC.

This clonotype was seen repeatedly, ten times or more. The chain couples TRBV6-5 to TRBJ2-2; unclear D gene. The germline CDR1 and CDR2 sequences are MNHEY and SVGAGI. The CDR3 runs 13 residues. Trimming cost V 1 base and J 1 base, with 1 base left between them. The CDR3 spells CASSYLNTGELFF. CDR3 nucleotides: TGTGCCAGCAGTTACTTGAACACCGGGGAGCTGTTTTTT.

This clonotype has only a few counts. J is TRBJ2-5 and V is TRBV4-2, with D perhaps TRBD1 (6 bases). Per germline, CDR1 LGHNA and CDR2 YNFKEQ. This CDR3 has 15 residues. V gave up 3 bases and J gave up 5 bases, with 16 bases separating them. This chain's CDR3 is CASSQRGGGGETQYF. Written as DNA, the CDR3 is TGTGCCAGCAGCCAGAGGGGTGGGGGCGGGGAGACCCAGTACTTC.